This T cell receptor (beta chain) was sequenced during a study of T cells in women clearing cervical HPV infection. Study summary: Cases' blood sampling followed lesion detection by median about 150 days (90 to 200).

Notes on this clone: The observed sequence ends 3 residues before the CDR3 terminus, with the missing tail filled in from the germline J gene.

The CDR3 length is 15 residues. The trim removed 3 bases at V and 1 base at J, leaving 4 bases unmatched. In germline, CDR1 is SEHNR, CDR2 FQNEAQ (reference sequence). Libraries were prepared by immunoSEQ multiplex PCR; TCRdb keeps only in-frame clonotypes and omits some of them. The table counts under 45,000 clones; 7% to 8.5% lies in the top ten. Cervical HPV DNA detected by MY09/MY11 PCR, typed by dot-blot. This chain connects TRBV7-9 to TRBJ1-1; 8 positions match TRBD1. This clonotype originated in a woman between 18 and 70 years old with a cervical HPV16 infection that either progressed to CIN3+ or cleared (not recorded which). Material for sequencing was blood buffy coat. CDR3 DNA (partial): TGTGCCAGCAGCTTTTTCGGGACAGGGAACACTGAA. Translation gives CASSFFGTGNTE. The entire CDR3 protein reads CASSFFGTGNTEAFF.